This T cell receptor (beta chain) was documented in a study of sequential checkpoint blockade in melanoma (dated by TCRdb to the late 2010s). Regarding the study in general: Using 1:1 randomization, the trial assigned patients either to first-line nivolumab followed by ipilimumab (arm A) or to ipilimumab followed by nivolumab (arm B). Maintenance nivolumab came after both trial sequences.

V and J are trimmed by 1 base and 7 bases, and the gene matches miss 1 base of the junction. The germline V gene (reference sequence) gives CDR1 as LNHNV and CDR2 as YYDKDF. The CDR3 holds 15 amino acids from the cysteine to the phenylalanine. The only DNA kept is the CDR3, 45 bases in frame from the first base. A note on this clone: This receptor's antigen is unknown. Base quality data are lacking; no much larger clone is found one base away.

What the treatment or condition label conveys for this sample: randomized to nivolumab then ipilimumab (arm A) or the reverse (arm B). Prior DNA-damaging chemotherapy had not been received by any trial patient. Thawed PBMCs were sorted on a FACS Aria II flow cytometer to isolate live CD3+CD8+ cells negative for CD19 and CD56. Samples were obtained from patients with melanoma enrolled in CheckMate 064, a randomized, open-label phase II trial of sequential checkpoint blockade. Peripheral blood mononuclear cells were collected by leukapheresis, purified using Ficoll-Paque, and frozen in human serum containing roughly 9.1% DMSO. Immediately after sorting, the purity of the sorted blood CD3+CD8+ cells was confirmed to be >95%, and DNA was then extracted. The study at large found these results: Validation of the response-prediction model combining TCR metrics and mutation burden is needed in larger, independent patient cohorts.

The immunoSEQ Assay was used to immunosequence TCRbeta CDR3 regions from genomic DNA. Prior to high-throughput sequencing, genomic DNA was amplified by bias-controlled multiplex PCR. The authors processed their data as follows. To quantify the absolute abundance of each unique TCRbeta CDR3 region, the sequences were collapsed and filtered. Clonality, defined as 1 minus Pielou's evenness, was calculated using productive rearrangements only. A previously published method was used to identify clones with significantly greater frequencies in on-treatment samples than in baseline samples. TCRdb stores this immuneACCESS table with in-frame sequences only. Part of the clones is absent; in the studies checked, under half of the shortfall reflects unresolved V genes, and no reason is known for the rest. The DNA was the basis for D and trimming; V, J and clone size are from that table. This sample lists fewer than 25,000 clones; approximately 68% were detected once. The ten largest clonotypes hold around a fifth of the sample.

Sequencing was performed on CD8+ T cells sorted from blood (inferred from file names), taken from a patient given nivolumab and ipilimumab in sequence. This receptor was identified in a human donor with melanoma. The chain employs TRBV15 and TRBJ2-1, and TRBD2 matches 13 of the central bases. The CDR3 in this case is CATSRGTSGGNEQFF. The DNA sequence is TGTGCCACCAGCAGAGGGACTAGCGGGGGAAATGAGCAGTTCTTC.